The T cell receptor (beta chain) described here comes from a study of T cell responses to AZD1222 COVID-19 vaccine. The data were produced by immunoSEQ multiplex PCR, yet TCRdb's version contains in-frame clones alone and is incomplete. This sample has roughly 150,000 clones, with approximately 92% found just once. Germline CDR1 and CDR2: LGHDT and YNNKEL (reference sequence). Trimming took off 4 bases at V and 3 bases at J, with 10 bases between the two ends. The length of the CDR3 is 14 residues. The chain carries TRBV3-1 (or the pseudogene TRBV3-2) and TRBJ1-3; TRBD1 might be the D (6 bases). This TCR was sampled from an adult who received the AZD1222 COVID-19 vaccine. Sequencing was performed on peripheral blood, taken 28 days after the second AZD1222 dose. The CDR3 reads CASSLGQIGNTIYF. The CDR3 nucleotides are TGTGCCAGCAGCCTCGGACAGATTGGAAACACCATATATTTT.